A single sample is the source of the 30 T cell receptor beta chains below, sequenced in a study of blood T cell repertoires in COVID-19. Generated by immunoSEQ multiplex PCR, the TCRdb table keeps only in-frame clones and is missing some. The sample contains 210,000 or so clones, about 90% of which appear only once. The source material was peripheral blood. The source is a man aged 35 to 55 with active or convalescent COVID-19.

The chain has TRBV5-1 and TRBJ2-1; TRBD2 is a possible D gene (5 bases). The CDR3 covers 17 residues. Trimming took off 0 bases at V and 0 bases at J, with 13 bases between the two ends. Germline V gene lookup returns CDR1 SGHRS and CDR2 YFSETQ. The CDR3, as DNA: TGCGCCAGCAGCTTGGGGGGTCGGGGATTCTCCTACAATGAGCAGTTCTTC. It specifies CASSLGGRGFSYNEQFF.

The rearrangement uses TRBV2 and TRBJ2-3, with 7 bases matching TRBD2. CDR3 size: 14 residues. Germline V gene sequence: CDR1 SNHLY, CDR2 FYNNEI. V trimming: 4 bases; J trimming: 5 bases; junction bases outside the gene matches: 6. For the CDR3, the DNA is TGTGCCAGCAGTGTTACTAGCGCAAAAGATACGCAGTATTTT. Translated: CASSVTSAKDTQYF.

This clone was counted a single time. J is TRBJ2-7 and V is TRBV6-5; D not resolved. V was trimmed by 4 bases and J by 0 bases, leaving 7 bases between them. The CDR3 contains 13 residues. CDR1 and CDR2 from the germline V gene are MNHEY and SVGAGI. This CDR3 is CASSSQPSYEQYF. The CDR3 DNA reads as TGTGCCAGCAGTTCACAGCCCTCCTACGAGCAGTACTTC.

The chain couples TRBV27 to TRBJ2-4; 7 bases map to TRBD2. The junction had 9 bases not matched to a gene; V was cut back by 1 base and J by 3 bases. This CDR3 spans 17 amino acids. Germline CDR1 reads MNHEY; CDR2 reads SMNVEV (reference sequence). The CDR3 nucleotides are TGTGCCAGCAGTTTATGGGCAAGCGGGAACTACAAAAACATTCAGTACTTC. Translation gives CASSLWASGNYKNIQYF.

The V call is TRBV19, the J call TRBJ1-5; D is ambiguous. V lost 4 bases, J lost 7 bases, and 20 bases lay in between. Germline V CDR1 and CDR2: LNHDA, SQIVND (reference sequence). This CDR3 is built from 16 residues. The chain's CDR3 is CASSTPISGFFQPQHF. The CDR3 region has the DNA TGTGCCAGTAGTACCCCAATTTCCGGGTTTTTCCAGCCCCAGCATTTT.

This chain joins TRBV27 and TRBJ2-7; D is perhaps TRBD1 (5 bases). Germline V gives CDR1 MNHEY, CDR2 SMNVEV (reference sequence). The CDR3 is 13 residues long. With 5 bases removed from V and 3 bases from J, the gap between germline ends came to 11 bases. CDR3 bases: TGTGCCAGCAGTCCACAGGTATACTACGAGCAGTACTTC. Protein sequence: CASSPQVYYEQYF.

The V call is TRBV19, the J call TRBJ2-3; TRBD1 is a possible D gene (5 bases). Germline CDR1 and CDR2: LNHDA and SQIVND (reference sequence). V shed 4 bases and J shed 3 bases, with 14 bases lying between them. The CDR3 is 15 amino acids. CDR3 sequence: CASSKPGLGTDTQYF. The DNA for the CDR3 is TGTGCCAGTAGTAAGCCAGGGCTGGGAACAGATACGCAGTATTTT.

The V and J genes are TRBV5-1 and TRBJ2-2; 9 bases align to TRBD2. Per the germline V gene, CDR1 is SGHRS and CDR2 is YFSETQ. With 0 bases clipped from V and 2 bases from J, the junction kept 5 bases outside the gene matches. The CDR3 is 17 residues long. The CDR3 spells CASSLGLAGFNTGELFF. CDR3 bases: TGCGCCAGCAGCTTGGGGCTAGCGGGATTCAACACCGGGGAGCTGTTTTTT.

The chain links TRBV3-1 (or the pseudogene TRBV3-2) to TRBJ2-7; 8 bases are shared with TRBD2. The CDR3 has 17 residues. CDR1 LGHDT and CDR2 YNNKEL come from the germline V gene (reference sequence). Trimming at V came to 4 bases and at J to 0 bases, leaving 11 bases not matched to a gene. The CDR3 coding sequence is TGTGCCAGCAGCCGCTCCAGCGGGGGCCGCAGCTCCTACGAGCAGTACTTC. Protein product: CASSRSSGGRSSYEQYF.

The chain has TRBV5-1 and TRBJ2-2, with 8 bases fitting TRBD2. V trimming: 4 bases; J trimming: 3 bases; junction bases outside the gene matches: 5. CDR1 and CDR2 from the germline V gene are SGHRS and YFSETQ. The CDR3 covers 15 residues. DNA for the CDR3: TGCGCCAGCAGCCCCGGGGGGGCGGACACCGGGGAGCTGTTTTTT. Translated, it gives CASSPGGADTGELFF.

The chain uses TRBV7-3 and TRBJ2-1; 8 nucleotides match TRBD2. The CDR3 is 16 residues long. Germline lookup yields CDR1 SGHTA and CDR2 FQGTGA. After removal of 0 bases from V and 8 bases from J, the junction contained 9 bases not matched to a gene. CDR3 nucleotides: TGTGCCAGCAGCTTAACCCCGAGCGGGAGAACATATGAGCAGTTCTTC. Translating gives CASSLTPSGRTYEQFF.

The J gene is TRBJ2-7, the V gene TRBV3-1 (or the pseudogene TRBV3-2), with 7 positions matching TRBD2. J lost 2 bases, V lost 1 base, and 5 bases had no gene match. Germline V gene sequence: CDR1 LGHDT, CDR2 YNNKEL (reference sequence). CDR3 size: 15 residues. The CDR3 loop reads CASSQGLAATYEQYF. The CDR3 nucleotides read TGTGCCAGCAGCCAAGGGCTAGCGGCTACCTACGAGCAGTACTTC.

This chain connects TRBV7-3 to TRBJ2-2, with 9 positions matching TRBD1. V lost 4 bases and J lost 0; bases outside the gene matches: 9. Looked up from germline, CDR1 is SGHTA and CDR2 is FQGTGA. This CDR3 comprises 18 residues. The CDR3 nucleotides read TGTGCCAGCAGCTCAACAGGGGGCTGGAGAACGAACACCGGGGAGCTGTTTTTT. Translation: CASSSTGGWRTNTGELFF.

This chain joins TRBV7-6 and TRBJ2-3; D unclear. Trimming took 2 bases from V and 0 from J, leaving 15 bases between them. This CDR3 spans 17 amino acids. Germline V gene lookup returns CDR1 SGHVS and CDR2 FNYEAQ. The CDR3 DNA reads TGTGCCAGCAGCTTAACCCCCTGGAGCAAGAGCACAGATACGCAGTATTTT. This codes for CASSLTPWSKSTDTQYF.

The rearrangement links TRBV24-1 to TRBJ2-3; TRBD1 agrees at 7 bases. With V trimmed by 4 bases and J by 6 bases, 12 bases remained unmatched. The germline V gene encodes CDR1 KGHDR and CDR2 SFDVKD. The CDR3 spans 16 residues. CDR3 nucleotide sequence: TGTGCCACCAGTGAGGGAGAGGGGGCAACGGAGGATACGCAGTATTTT. Its translation is CATSEGEGATEDTQYF.

The chain combines TRBV7-9 with TRBJ2-5; D is unresolved. Germline CDR1 and CDR2: SEHNR and FQNEAQ (reference sequence). V lost 3 bases, J lost 3 bases, and 5 bases lay in between. This CDR3 has 12 amino acids. The CDR3 DNA reads TGTGCCAGCAGCTTCGAGAAAGAGACCCAGTACTTC. Amino acids: CASSFEKETQYF.

The rearrangement joins TRBV4-2 to TRBJ2-1; 7 nucleotides agree with TRBD1. Trimming removed 1 base from V and 0 bases from J; junction bases left unmatched: 12. Germline V gene lookup returns CDR1 LGHNA and CDR2 YNFKEQ. This CDR3 contains 19 residues. The CDR3 sequence is CASSQVRDSQYNSYNEQFF. The CDR3 nucleotides are TGTGCCAGCAGCCAAGTCCGGGACAGCCAGTACAACTCCTACAATGAGCAGTTCTTC.

In the case of this clone: Other DNA sequences in this specimen translate into the identical CDR3. V and J are TRBV6-5 and TRBJ1-1; D unresolved. The CDR3 is made up of 15 amino acids. CDR1 MNHEY and CDR2 SVGAGI come from the germline V gene. V was shortened by 0 bases and J by 0 bases, with 8 bases between the two germline ends. The CDR3, as DNA: TGTGCCAGCAGTTACTCGAGAGTTATGAACACTGAAGCTTTCTTT. Encoded protein: CASSYSRVMNTEAFF.

J is TRBJ1-2 and V is TRBV4-1, with 8 bases aligning to TRBD1. Germline CDR1 reads MGHRA; CDR2 reads YSYEKL. This CDR3 is 15 amino acids long. V shed 3 bases, J shed 7 bases, and the junction held 10 bases outside the gene matches. This CDR3 is CASSQGPQGEGGYTF. The CDR3 nucleotides are TGCGCCAGCAGCCAGGGGCCACAGGGGGAGGGTGGCTACACCTTC.

The V and J genes are TRBV5-1 and TRBJ2-7; D ambiguous. Germline assignment: CDR1 SGHRS and CDR2 YFSETQ. The V gene lost 2 bases and the J gene lost 0 bases, with 12 bases spanning the gap. The CDR3 is 15 amino acids. The CDR3 DNA reads as TGCGCCAGCAGCTTACGTCGAGGAACCTCCTACGAGCAGTACTTC. Protein: CASSLRRGTSYEQYF.

This chain links TRBV5-1 with TRBJ1-1; TRBD1 matches at 8 bases. The CDR3 loop spans 15 amino acids. J gave up 4 bases and V 5 bases, and 10 bases lay outside the gene matches. From germline, CDR1 is SGHRS and CDR2 YFSETQ. The CDR3 is CASRIGQGEITEAFF. Here the CDR3 DNA reads TGCGCCAGCAGGATTGGACAGGGTGAAATCACTGAAGCTTTCTTT.

With respect to this clone: This CDR3 is also generated by other DNA sequences in the sample. This chain uses TRBV29-1 with TRBJ2-7; 7 bases agree with TRBD2. After removal of 2 bases from V and 0 bases from J, the junction contained 4 bases not matched to a gene. CDR1 and CDR2 (germline): SQVTM, ANQGSEA. The length of the CDR3 is 14 residues. The CDR3 protein is CSVETGEGSYEQYF. CDR3 DNA: TGCAGCGTTGAAACGGGGGAGGGCTCCTACGAGCAGTACTTC.

This CDR3 reads CASRQGYGYTF. CDR3 nucleotide sequence: TGTGCCAGCAGGCAGGGCTATGGCTACACCTTC. The chain is built from TRBV2 and TRBJ1-2, with D maybe TRBD1 (5 bases). Germline V lookup: CDR1 SNHLY, CDR2 FYNNEI. The CDR3 is 11 amino acids. V lost 6 bases, J lost 4 bases, and 6 bases lay in between.

The J gene is TRBJ2-5, the V gene TRBV5-4; tentatively, D is TRBD2 (6 bases). Germline loops: CDR1 SGHNT, CDR2 YYREEE (reference sequence). The V end lost 4 bases, the J end lost 0 bases, and 13 bases lay between the germline ends. The CDR3 spans 15 residues. The CDR3 nucleotides read TGTGCCAGCAGCCCCACCCCTAGCGACCAAGAGACCCAGTACTTC. Protein: CASSPTPSDQETQYF. Filled out from reference TRBV5-4 and TRBJ2-5, the complete variable domain reads ETGVTQSPTHLIKTRGQQVTLRCSSQSGHNTVSWYQQALGQGPQFIFQYYREEENGRGNFPPRFSGLQFPNYSSELNVNALELDDSALYLCASSPTPSDQETQYFGPGTRLLVL.

V and J are TRBV6-4 and TRBJ1-1, with TRBD1 matching 7 bases. Germline CDR1 and CDR2: MRHNA and SNTAGT. This CDR3 is built from 15 residues. J was trimmed by 4 bases and V by 6 bases; bases with no gene match: 11. CDR3 sequence (DNA): TGTGCCAGCAGAAAAACAGGGGATTTTAGCACTGAAGCTTTCTTT. This translates into CASRKTGDFSTEAFF.

The chain has TRBV7-3 and TRBJ2-1, with TRBD2 matching 10 bases. In germline, CDR1 is SGHTA, CDR2 FQGTGA. The CDR3 loop spans 16 amino acids. V gave up 5 bases and J gave up 5 bases; unmatched junction bases: 9. The CDR3 here is CASSRLAGVNHNEQFF. The CDR3 DNA reads as TGTGCCAGCAGCCGCCTAGCGGGAGTAAACCACAATGAGCAGTTCTTC.

The chain couples TRBV7-6 to TRBJ2-7; TRBD2 might be the D (6 bases). Germline lookup yields CDR1 SGHVS and CDR2 FNYEAQ. With 4 bases removed from V and 1 base from J, the gap between germline ends came to 17 bases. The CDR3 runs to 16 residues. The CDR3 spells CASSSPWGSGSYEQYF. The CDR3 region has the DNA TGTGCCAGCAGCTCGCCCTGGGGTAGCGGTTCCTACGAGCAGTACTTC.

The chain has TRBV19 and TRBJ1-3; D unclear. The CDR3 contains 16 residues. Trimming took 5 bases from V and 8 from J, leaving 22 bases between them. CDR1 is LNHDA and CDR2 is SQIVND in the germline V gene (reference sequence). CDR3 in DNA: TGTGCCAGTAGTCCTAGCTCCACAAGAAAGTGGGACACCATATATTTT. Its protein product is CASSPSSTRKWDTIYF. The full variable domain, in which reference TRBV19 and TRBJ1-3 provide the parts outside the CDR3, is DGGITQSPKYLFRKEGQNVTLSCEQNLNHDAMYWYRQDPGQGLRLIYYSQIVNDFQKGDIAEGYSVSREKKESFPLTVTSAQKNPTAFYLCASSPSSTRKWDTIYFGEGSWLTVV.

This clone was counted a few times. This rearrangement joins TRBV29-1 to TRBJ1-1; the match to TRBD1 covers 7 bases. This CDR3 is built from 14 residues. Germline V gene lookup returns CDR1 SQVTM and CDR2 ANQGSEA. Trimming took 7 bases from V and 5 from J; bases not matched to a gene: 13. CDR3 in amino acids: CSGLGGRGRTEAFF. The CDR3 DNA reads as TGCAGCGGGTTGGGGGGCAGGGGGAGAACTGAAGCTTTCTTT.

This clone was seen just once. The chain uses TRBV18 and TRBJ2-2, with D tentatively TRBD2 (6 bases). The V gene lost 3 bases and the J gene lost 2 bases, with 10 bases spanning the gap. Looked up from germline, CDR1 is KGHSH and CDR2 is LQKENI. The CDR3 sequence is 15 residues long. DNA of the CDR3: TGTGCCAGCTCACCCTCTAGCGATAACACCGGGGAGCTGTTTTTT. This sequence encodes CASSPSSDNTGELFF.